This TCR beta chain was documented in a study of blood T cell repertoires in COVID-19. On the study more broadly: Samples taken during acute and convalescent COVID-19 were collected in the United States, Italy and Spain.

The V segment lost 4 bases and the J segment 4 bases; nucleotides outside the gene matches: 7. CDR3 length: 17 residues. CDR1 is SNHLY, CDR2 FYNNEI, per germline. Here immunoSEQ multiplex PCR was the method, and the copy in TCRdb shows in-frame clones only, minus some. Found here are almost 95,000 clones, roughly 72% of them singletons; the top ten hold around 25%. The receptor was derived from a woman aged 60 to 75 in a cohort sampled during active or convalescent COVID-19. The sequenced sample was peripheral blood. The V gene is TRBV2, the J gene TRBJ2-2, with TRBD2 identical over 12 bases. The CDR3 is CASSVRASGGVTGELFF. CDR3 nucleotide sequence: TGTGCCAGCAGTGTAAGGGCTAGCGGGGGGGTCACCGGGGAGCTGTTTTTT.